This TCR beta chain was identified during a study of T-cell memory formation after mild COVID-19. General study results and limits: Mainly CM and EM harbored the contracting CD4+ clones; mainly EMRA harbored the CD8+ ones.

The 5'RACE method, run with constant-segment primers, produced TCR alpha and TCR beta cDNA libraries (carrying sample barcodes and UMIs). TCRdb fed the 5' RACE reads into MiXCR, producing one record per CDR3 protein. Altogether 350,000 to 500,000 distinct CDR3 sequences are present, about 22% being singletons, with the ten largest covering over 10%. Germline values: CDR1 SNHLY, CDR2 FYNNEI. V lost 11 bases and J lost 4, with 17 bases in between. The CDR3 has 13 amino acids. The table lists this clonotype with a count of one. The antigen remains unidentified. The source of this sequence is an adult woman who had mild COVID-19 (a few samples of this study predate the infection). Cell type and time point are not known. Sequencing was performed on PBMCs or a T cell subset sorted from them (not recorded which). The V call is TRBV2, the J call TRBJ2-5; the D is unclear. CDR3 coding DNA: TGTGCCGGAGAGACTGTCCCCCGAGAGACCCAGTACTTC. It codes for CAGETVPRETQYF. Drawing the rest from reference TRBV2 and TRBJ2-5, the complete variable domain is EPEVTQTPSHQVTQMGQEVILRCVPISNHLYFYWYRQILGQKVEFLVSFYNNEISEKSEIFDDQFSVERPDGSNFTLKIRSTKLEDSAMYFCAGETVPRETQYFGPGTRLLVL.